Listed below are T cell receptor beta chains from one sample, sequenced in a study of tumor-infiltrating lymphocytes in primary liver carcinoma. TCRdb re-analysed the multiplex PCR reads in MiXCR, keeping a single row per CDR3 protein. The data contain 150,000 to 200,000 distinct CDR3 sequences, around 60% of them singletons. Material for sequencing was peripheral blood. The receptors stem from a man aged 40-49 years with primary liver carcinoma and hepatitis B virus infection. Both conserved end residues are part of each CDR3. The D gene is left open where the match is weak. Not all rows give a size; the values are once, few, many and, for expanded clones, a class.

D	size	J	V	DNA	CDR3
TRBD1	once	TRBJ2-1	TRBV5-4	TGTGCCAGCAGCTCCGGACAGGGTGATGAGCAGTTCTTC	CASSSGQGDEQFF
-	-	TRBJ1-1	TRBV11-2	TGTGCCAGCAGCTTAAAGTCGGGGGCGTCTACTGAAGCTTTCTTT	CASSLKSGASTEAFF
-	many	TRBJ1-2	TRBV11-2	TGTGCCAGCAGAGATATCAGCTCTTCGTCCTATGGCTACACCTTC	CASRDISSSSYGYTF
-	once	TRBJ2-5	TRBV6-5	TGTGCCAGCAGTTACTCGGAGAGGGAGGAGACCCAGTACTTC	CASSYSEREETQYF
TRBD2	few	TRBJ2-1	TRBV6-5	TGTGCCAGCAGTCACAGTACCGGGAGGGGCAATGAGCAGTTCTTC	CASSHSTGRGNEQFF
TRBD1	few	TRBJ2-2	TRBV6-6	TGTGCCAGCAGCCGCGACAGGGGAGGCACCGGGGAGCTGTTTTTT	CASSRDRGGTGELFF
TRBD1	many	TRBJ2-2	TRBV11-3	TGTGCCAGCAGCGTAGGACAGGGGGGCCACACCGGGGAGCTGTTTTTT	CASSVGQGGHTGELFF
-	-	TRBJ2-1	TRBV11-3	TGTGTCAGCAACTTAATGGCCGAATCCGACAATGAGCAGTTCTTC	CVSNLMAESDNEQFF
TRBD1	-	TRBJ2-7	TRBV11-2	TGTGCCAGCAGCTTGGGGGCAGGGGGAGCCTGCGAGCAGTACTTC	CASSLGAGGACEQYF
-	few	TRBJ2-3	TRBV6-6	TGTGCCAGCAGTCCAGGACTGTCGGATACGCAGTATTTT	CASSPGLSDTQYF
-	once	TRBJ2-7	TRBV10-1	TGCGCCAGCAGTGAGACCCGGGTCGCCGCCTACGAGCAGTACTTC	CASSETRVAAYEQYF
TRBD2	-	TRBJ2-1	TRBV7-9	TGTGCCAGCAGCCCACTAGCGGTAGCGGGAACCTACAATGAGCAGTTCTTC	CASSPLAVAGTYNEQFF
-	-	TRBJ1-2	TRBV11-2	TGTGCCAGCAGCACCTCGACAGAGAACTATGGCTACACTTTC	CASSTSTENYGYTF
-	-	TRBJ2-3	TRBV28	TGTGCCAGCACCATCAGCCTCGGGACATGGACAGATACGCAGTATTTT	CASTISLGTWTDTQYF